This T cell receptor beta chain was recorded in a study of blood T cell repertoires in COVID-19. The CDR3 is made up of 17 amino acids. Per germline, CDR1 LNHDA and CDR2 SQIVND (reference sequence). V shed 4 bases and J 3 bases; nucleotides not matched to a gene: 10. The method was immunoSEQ multiplex PCR; TCRdb's version includes in-frame clones alone and lacks a portion of them. The sample includes a few hundred thousand clones, around 90% seen only once; the top ten take 1.2%. Sequencing was performed on PBMCs or T cells enriched from blood (not recorded which). The receptor was isolated from a man aged 25-45 years who had recovered from COVID-19. The genes are TRBV19 and TRBJ2-1, with TRBD1 matching 9 bases. CDR3 region: CASSTRGQGIVYNEQFF. The CDR3 nucleotides read TGTGCCAGTAGTACCCGCGGACAGGGGATCGTCTACAATGAGCAGTTCTTC.